These 30 T cell receptor beta chains share one sample of origin, sequenced in a study of blood T cell repertoires in COVID-19 (TCRdb year 2020). Receptor libraries were prepared by the immunoSEQ multiplex PCR assay. Drawn from immuneACCESS, this table holds only the in-frame rearrangements with V and J called that TCRdb kept. Clones are partly lost; checked studies trace under half to an unresolved V gene and leave the rest unexplained. The sample yields approximately 300,000 clones; roughly 90% were counted once. The ten largest clones take up 3.9% of the sample. What was sequenced was PBMCs or T cells enriched from blood (not recorded which). These receptor sequences come from a woman in her thirties who had been exposed to COVID-19.

The chain carries TRBV4-1 and TRBJ2-3; 10 bases agree with TRBD2. Per the germline V gene, CDR1 is MGHRA and CDR2 is YSYEKL. The junction had 19 bases not matched to a gene; V was cut back by 1 base and J by 6 bases. This CDR3 has 20 amino acids. CDR3 in amino acids: CASSQAGHIPGLAFLDTQYF. The DNA of the CDR3 is TGCGCCAGCAGCCAAGCTGGGCATATCCCGGGACTAGCGTTTTTGGATACGCAGTATTTT.

The chain recombines TRBV5-6 with TRBJ2-2, with TRBD2 identical over 14 bases. Trimming at V came to 2 bases and at J to 2 bases, leaving 8 bases not matched to a gene. The CDR3 loop spans 19 amino acids. In germline, CDR1 is SGHDT, CDR2 YYEEEE. CDR3 protein: CASSFEGTSGGPNTGELFF. CDR3 sequence (DNA): TGTGCCAGCAGCTTCGAGGGGACTAGCGGGGGCCCTAACACCGGGGAGCTGTTTTTT.

This chain links TRBV5-8 with TRBJ1-5, with 7 nucleotides matching TRBD1. The CDR3 spans 17 residues. Germline V gives CDR1 SGHTS, CDR2 YDEGEE. The junction had 12 bases not matched to a gene; V was cut back by 2 bases and J by 4 bases. The CDR3 DNA reads TGTGCCAGCAGCTTAATGACTGGGACAGCCCTTAATCAGCCCCAGCATTTT. This sequence encodes CASSLMTGTALNQPQHF.

The V call is TRBV3-1 (or the pseudogene TRBV3-2), the J call TRBJ2-5; 7 positions match TRBD2. Trimming took 1 base from V and 4 from J; bases not matched to a gene: 15. The length of the CDR3 is 18 residues. Germline V gives CDR1 LGHDT, CDR2 YNNKEL (reference sequence). CDR3 protein: CASSQGGSGGSVPETQYF. The CDR3 DNA reads as TGTGCCAGCAGCCAAGGCGGTTCGGGGGGTAGCGTTCCAGAGACCCAGTACTTC.

This clone was seen a single time. The genes are TRBV18 and TRBJ1-1, with D uncertain. Deletions cut 1 base from V and 1 base from J, with 10 bases between. This CDR3 comprises 15 residues. Germline V CDR1 and CDR2: KGHSH, LQKENI. The CDR3 nucleotides are TGTGCCAGCTCACCACAGACAAATCAGAACACTGAAGCTTTCTTT. Translated: CASSPQTNQNTEAFF.

The V gene is TRBV24-1, the J gene TRBJ2-5, with 7 bases aligning to TRBD2. The germline gives CDR1 KGHDR, CDR2 SFDVKD. The CDR3 runs 15 residues. Trimming removed 0 bases from V and 5 bases from J; junction bases left unmatched: 5. The CDR3 reads CATSDLHSGEETQYF. CDR3 nucleotide sequence: TGTGCCACCAGTGATTTGCACAGCGGGGAGGAGACCCAGTACTTC.

V usage is TRBV19 and J usage is TRBJ1-5; D is unclear. The V end lost 4 bases, the J end lost 11 bases, and 15 bases lay between the germline ends. The CDR3 totals 13 residues. Germline CDR1 is LNHDA and CDR2 is SQIVND (reference sequence). The CDR3 spells CASSTTSIWAQHF. The CDR3 coding sequence is TGTGCCAGTAGTACGACATCAATCTGGGCCCAGCATTTT.

The chain employs TRBV7-2 and TRBJ1-5; D uncertain. V gave up 1 base and J gave up 3 bases, with 7 bases separating them. Germline CDR1 SGHTA, CDR2 FQGNSA. This CDR3 is built from 14 residues. CDR3 in amino acids: CASSLEASNQPQHF. In DNA form, the CDR3 reads TGTGCCAGCAGCTTAGAAGCCTCCAATCAGCCCCAGCATTTT.

The gene calls are TRBV3-1 (or the pseudogene TRBV3-2) and TRBJ2-2, with a possible D match to TRBD2 (5 bases). The ends were cut back, 0 bases at V and 0 bases at J, with 14 bases in the middle. CDR3 length: 18 residues. Germline values: CDR1 LGHDT, CDR2 YNNKEL (reference sequence). CDR3 bases: TGTGCCAGCAGCCAAGATCCTGGACTTCCCGCGAACACCGGGGAGCTGTTTTTT. Translating gives CASSQDPGLPANTGELFF.

The chain employs TRBV29-1 and TRBJ2-1, with a tentative D call TRBD2 (6 bases). CDR3 length: 12 amino acids. The germline CDR1 and CDR2 sequences are SQVTM and ANQGSEA. Trimming took 4 bases from V and 4 from J, leaving 8 bases between them. In nucleotides, the CDR3 is TGCAGCGTTGTGGGAGGATACAATGAGCAGTTCTTC. Its translation: CSVVGGYNEQFF.

The rearrangement links TRBV4-3 to TRBJ1-1; a possible D gene is TRBD1 (6 bases). With 2 bases removed from V and 1 base from J, the gap between germline ends came to 11 bases. Germline assignment: CDR1 LGHNA and CDR2 YSLEER. The CDR3 totals 15 residues. DNA for the CDR3: TGCGCCAGCAGCCAATTTCCGGGACAGAACACTGAAGCTTTCTTT. Translated, it gives CASSQFPGQNTEAFF.

This clone was found a few times. The V call is TRBV4-2, the J call TRBJ2-7; D gene uncertain. This CDR3 region has 15 residues. V dropped 0 bases and J dropped 3 bases, with 12 bases sitting between them. Germline CDR1 reads LGHNA; CDR2 reads YNFKEQ. CDR3 residues: CASSQEHRSYYEQYF. CDR3 in DNA: TGTGCCAGCAGCCAAGAGCACAGAAGTTACTACGAGCAGTACTTC.

The V and J genes are TRBV5-1 and TRBJ2-7; TRBD1 agrees at 9 bases. The CDR3 sequence is 14 residues long. J lost 4 bases, V lost 7 bases, and 9 bases had no gene match. From germline, CDR1 is SGHRS and CDR2 YFSETQ. CDR3 in DNA: TGCGCCAGCTCCGAGGGACAGGGAAATTACGAGCAGTACTTC. It translates to CASSEGQGNYEQYF.

Only one count was recorded for this clone. The chain recombines TRBV11-2 with TRBJ1-5; 7 nucleotides agree with TRBD1. Per the germline V gene, CDR1 is SGHAT and CDR2 is FQNNGV. This CDR3 contains 15 residues. After removal of 5 bases from V and 5 bases from J, the junction contained 9 bases not matched to a gene. The CDR3 region is CASSGLTGEDQPQHF. Here the CDR3 DNA reads TGTGCCAGCAGCGGGCTAACAGGGGAGGATCAGCCCCAGCATTTT.

The V call is TRBV5-1, the J call TRBJ1-4; no reliable D call. This CDR3 comprises 14 residues. The germline CDR1 and CDR2 sequences are SGHRS and YFSETQ. V lost 2 bases and J lost 8, with 13 bases in between. CDR3 protein: CASSFAGLEEKLFF. DNA of the CDR3: TGCGCCAGCAGCTTCGCAGGACTTGAGGAAAAACTGTTTTTT.

This chain links TRBV6-5 with TRBJ2-1; the D gene is possibly TRBD2 (7 bases). Germline values: CDR1 MNHEY, CDR2 SVGAGI. Trimming removed 1 base from V and 6 bases from J, with 13 bases in between. This CDR3 comprises 15 residues. CDR3 sequence reads: CASSYWGGHGNEQFF. The CDR3 DNA sequence: TGTGCCAGCAGTTACTGGGGGGGACATGGCAATGAGCAGTTCTTC.

The chain's CDR3 is CASRGLLNSPLHF. CDR3 coding DNA: TGTGCCAGCAGAGGACTACTAAATTCACCCCTCCACTTT. V gene TRBV4-2 combines with J gene TRBJ1-6, with unresolved D. CDR3 size: 13 residues. Germline V gene sequence: CDR1 LGHNA, CDR2 YNFKEQ. The V and J ends lost 6 bases and 7 bases respectively, with 10 bases between them.

V gene TRBV4-1 combines with J gene TRBJ2-3, with D unresolved. This CDR3 region has 15 residues. CDR1 and CDR2 from the germline V gene are MGHRA and YSYEKL. Trimming cost V 1 base and J 7 bases, with 15 bases left between them. The CDR3 protein is CASSQVRWNRNTQYF. The CDR3 DNA reads TGCGCCAGCAGCCAAGTGAGGTGGAACCGGAATACGCAGTATTTT.

This clone occurred once. This chain joins TRBV4-1 and TRBJ1-2, with D perhaps TRBD1 (5 bases). This CDR3 is 15 amino acids long. Per the germline V gene, CDR1 is MGHRA and CDR2 is YSYEKL. With 0 bases removed from V and 2 bases from J, the gap between germline ends came to 10 bases. The CDR3 nucleotides are TGCGCCAGCAGCCAAGATCTGACAGTAAACTATGGCTACACCTTC. It specifies CASSQDLTVNYGYTF.

In its sample, this clone was seen once. The chain joins TRBV27 to TRBJ1-1, with a weak D call TRBD1 (6 bases). The V end was cut by 6 bases, the J end by 2 bases, with 13 bases between. Germline-derived CDR1 and CDR2 are MNHEY and SMNVEV (reference sequence). The CDR3 runs to 14 residues. CDR3 amino acids: CASRPTGSNTEAFF. CDR3 nucleotides: TGTGCCAGCAGACCTACAGGGTCTAACACTGAAGCTTTCTTT.

This sequence joins TRBV13 and TRBJ1-1, with D perhaps TRBD1 (5 bases). This CDR3 region has 16 residues. Trimming cost V 8 bases and J 2 bases, with 21 bases left between them. CDR1 is PRHDT, CDR2 FYEKMQ, per germline (reference sequence). The CDR3 DNA follows: TGTGCCAGCTTACTCGCTGAGGGAGGGGAAAACACTGAAGCTTTCTTT. It codes for CASLLAEGGENTEAFF.

The chain is built from TRBV7-9 and TRBJ1-6; 10 bases are shared with TRBD1. This CDR3 is 17 amino acids long. Looked up from germline, CDR1 is SEHNR and CDR2 is FQNEAQ (reference sequence). Trimming at V came to 3 bases and at J to 4 bases, leaving 6 bases not matched to a gene. For the CDR3, the DNA is TGTGCCAGCAGCTTGGGGGACAGGGGACTTTATAATTCACCCCTCCACTTT. Its translation: CASSLGDRGLYNSPLHF.

The chain has TRBV12-5 and TRBJ2-3; 7 nucleotides agree with TRBD2. The length of the CDR3 is 15 residues. Germline-derived CDR1 and CDR2 are LGHNT and FRNRAP. After removal of 5 bases from V and 5 bases from J, the junction contained 10 bases not matched to a gene. The CDR3 spells CASGPGTTRVDTQYF. CDR3 coding DNA: TGTGCTAGTGGTCCCGGGACTACCCGCGTAGATACGCAGTATTTT.

This clone has just one count. The V and J genes are TRBV4-2 and TRBJ2-7, with 10 bases aligning to TRBD1. Unmatched junction bases numbered 10, after V lost 2 bases and J lost 6 bases. The CDR3 consists of 16 residues. Germline CDR1 and CDR2: LGHNA and YNFKEQ. The CDR3 DNA sequence: TGTGCCAGCAGCCAATCGCCGGGACAGGGGAGGAGCGAGCAGTACTTC. Protein: CASSQSPGQGRSEQYF.

The chain has TRBV2 and TRBJ1-5; 7 nucleotides line up with TRBD1. CDR3 length equals 15 residues. Germline V gives CDR1 SNHLY, CDR2 FYNNEI. With 5 bases clipped from V and 6 bases from J, the junction kept 10 bases outside the gene matches. CDR3 sequence: CASSPYTGVGQPQHF. Here the CDR3 DNA reads TGTGCCAGCAGTCCCTATACAGGGGTGGGTCAGCCCCAGCATTTT.

J is TRBJ2-7 and V is TRBV27; 7 nucleotides agree with TRBD1. The V and J ends lost 5 bases and 5 bases, in that order; junction bases with no gene match: 9. From germline, CDR1 is MNHEY and CDR2 SMNVEV (reference sequence). This CDR3 spans 14 amino acids. The CDR3 loop reads CASSPRDRPHEQYF. CDR3 in DNA: TGTGCCAGCAGTCCCCGGGACAGACCCCACGAGCAGTACTTC.

The gene calls are TRBV2 and TRBJ2-1, with 7 nucleotides matching TRBD1. Germline V gene sequence: CDR1 SNHLY, CDR2 FYNNEI. The CDR3 spans 13 residues. The CDR3 nucleotides are TGTGCTGAGGGGGCGGGTAGCGACAATGAGCAGTTCTTC. This translates into CAEGAGSDNEQFF.

CDR3 amino acids: CASSQEQITYEQYF. The CDR3 coding sequence is TGCGCCAGCAGCCAAGAACAGATAACCTACGAGCAGTACTTC. The V call is TRBV4-3, the J call TRBJ2-7; no clear D. Germline CDR1 LGHNA, CDR2 YSLEER. This CDR3 has 14 residues. V gave up 0 bases and J gave up 2 bases, with 8 bases separating them.

The chain combines TRBV10-3 with TRBJ1-2, with D possibly TRBD1 on 6 matching bases. From germline, CDR1 is ENHRY and CDR2 SYGVKD. CDR3 length equals 14 residues. Trimming left V 6 bases short and J 0 bases short, with 11 bases between. CDR3 in DNA: TGTGCCATCAGGGCTGGACAGACTAACTATGGCTACACCTTC. Its translation is CAIRAGQTNYGYTF.

At least ten counts were recorded for this clone. This chain connects TRBV7-3 to TRBJ2-1; 8 bases are a match to TRBD1. Germline CDR1 SGHTA, CDR2 FQGTGA. Trimming removed 5 bases from V and 7 bases from J; junction bases left unmatched: 10. The CDR3 spans 15 residues. CDR3 amino acids: CASSTGTGVFNEQFF. The CDR3 DNA reads TGTGCCAGCAGCACCGGGACAGGAGTATTTAATGAGCAGTTCTTC. Looking up the rest from reference TRBV7-3 and TRBJ2-1 gives the full variable domain: GAGVSQTPSNKVTEKGKYVELRCDPISGHTALYWYRQSLGQGPEFLIYFQGTGAADDSGLPNDRFFAVRPEGSVSTLKIQRTERGDSAVYLCASSTGTGVFNEQFFGPGTRLTVL.